This T cell receptor beta chain was identified in a study of vaccination and CD4 T cells after COVID-19. Study context: Median draw time for post-COVID samples was 101 days post-diagnosis (range 35 to 161).

The Oncomine TCR Beta short-read assay sequenced DNA from cultured CD4+ T cells. A single record per CDR3 protein comes from TCRdb applying MiXCR to the PCR reads. The sample has about 11,000 distinct CDR3 sequences; roughly 56% are singletons. This CDR3 comprises 12 residues. Germline lookup yields CDR1 DFQATT and CDR2 SNEGSKA (reference sequence). Trimming took off 5 bases at V and 0 bases at J, with 5 bases between the two ends. Indicated treatment: approximately nine-day PBMC culture with coronavirus spike peptide pools or control peptides (ViraFEST assay). Regarding this clonotype: Its antigen is not known.

The receptor was isolated from a human donor who had recovered from COVID-19. Sequences were obtained from CD4+ T cells from blood, cultured in vitro. This chain uses TRBV20-1 with TRBJ1-3; D gene ambiguous. As DNA, the CDR3 is TGCAGTGCTCTAAACTCTGGAAACACCATATATTTT. It translates to CSALNSGNTIYF.